The present TCR beta chain was sequenced within a study of human T cells and chemical hapten exposure. TCRdb used MiXCR to reprocess the RACE reads, holding one entry per CDR3 protein. The sample has over 300,000 distinct CDR3 sequences, 5.1% seen once. The V and J ends lost 3 bases and 4 bases, in that order; junction bases with no gene match: 4. This CDR3 has 14 amino acids. CDR1 and CDR2 from the germline V gene are SQVTM and ANQGSEA. Time point of the sample: pre-sensitization, week 0. Treatment given: therapeutic diphenylcyclopropenone sensitization with weekly scalp DPC. This sequence joins TRBV29-1 and TRBJ2-1; 9 positions match TRBD1. The sequencing here drew on whole blood, taken in connection with sensitization to the hapten diphenylcyclopropenone (DPC). The sequence derives from a woman aged 45-65 years with alopecia areata. Some clones in this sample may be carry-over from other donors' samples. CDR3 loop: CSVEMDRGYNEQFF. In nucleotides, the CDR3 is TGCAGCGTTGAGATGGACAGGGGTTACAATGAGCAGTTCTTC.